This is a list of T cell receptor beta chains from one sample in a study of T cells in Graves' hyperthyroidism and ophthalmopathy. TCRdb reanalysed the multiplex PCR reads using MiXCR and keeps one entry per CDR3 protein. The table shows about 640,000 distinct CDR3 sequences, with less than 25% occurring only once. Sequenced input: blood. Every receptor here comes from a man aged 30 to 45 with Graves' ophthalmopathy. Each CDR3 is given with its conserved first and last residue. Fields, in order: clone size, D gene, J gene, V gene, CDR3 DNA, CDR3 protein. D genes are given only for firm matches. Only some rows state a clone size, as once, few, many or a class for expanded clones.

many TRBD2 TRBJ2-3 TRBV12-3/TRBV12-4 TGTGCCAGCAGTTTAGCCCACTGGCTAGCGGGAGAGACCCCAGATACGCAGTATTTT CASSLAHWLAGETPDTQYF
many NA TRBJ1-1 TRBV30 TGTGCCTGGAGTGTAGGGGGAATGAACACTGAAGCTTTCTTT CAWSVGGMNTEAFF
many NA TRBJ1-1 TRBV28 TGTGCCAGCAAGGGGGGGAACACTGAAGCTTTCTTT CASKGGNTEAFF
NA NA TRBJ2-2 TRBV20-1 TGCAGTGCGACGGATTTTCTAGTACAGGGTACCGGGGAGCTGTTTTTT CSATDFLVQGTGELFF
NA NA TRBJ2-7 TRBV5-1 TGCGCCAGCAGCTTGGCAACGGCGAGGAGCTCCTACGAGCAGTACTTC CASSLATARSSYEQYF
many NA TRBJ1-3 TRBV28 TGTGCCAGCAGTTTAGCAGGGAACCCTGGAAACACCATATATTTT CASSLAGNPGNTIYF
many TRBD1 TRBJ2-5 TRBV5-1 TGTGCCAGCAGCCTGAACAGGGGGGAGACCCAGTACTTC CASSLNRGETQYF
NA NA TRBJ2-3 TRBV7-2 TGTGCCAGCAGCCGGGTAGATACGCAGTATTTT CASSRVDTQYF
NA NA TRBJ1-6 TRBV6-1 TGTGCCAGCAGTGAAGCGCAGAATTCACCCCTCCACTTT CASSEAQNSPLHF
few NA TRBJ2-7 TRBV5-1 TGCGCCAGCAGCCCTGGACAGTCCTCGGGATCATACGAGCAGTACTTC CASSPGQSSGSYEQYF
many NA TRBJ1-4 TRBV12-3/TRBV12-4 TGTGCCAGCACCTTCCAGGGTGCCTCAACTAATGAAAAACTGTTTTTT CASTFQGASTNEKLFF
NA TRBD2 TRBJ2-5 TRBV20-1 TGCAGTGCTACTCCGGCTAGCGGGAGGCACGGAGAGACCCAGTACTTC CSATPASGRHGETQYF
few NA TRBJ1-1 TRBV12-3/TRBV12-4 TGTGCCAGCAGTGCCGGGGGGCCTGAAGCTTTCTTT CASSAGGPEAFF
NA TRBD2 TRBJ2-2 TRBV27 TGTGCCAGCAGTTTAGTGAATCTAGCGGGTGGCACCGGGGAGCTGTTTTTT CASSLVNLAGGTGELFF
few TRBD1 TRBJ1-2 TRBV5-1 TGCGCCAGCAGCTCCAGGACAGGGAGCTATGGCTACACCTTC CASSSRTGSYGYTF
NA TRBD1 TRBJ1-3 TRBV5-5 TGCGCCAGCAGCACCGGACAGGGAGAGCCTGGAAACACCATATATTTT CASSTGQGEPGNTIYF
NA NA TRBJ2-7 TRBV6-5 TGTGCCAGCAGTTACAAAGGGACCTACGAGCAGTACTTC CASSYKGTYEQYF
NA TRBD1 TRBJ2-2 TRBV7-3 TGTGCCAGCAGCTTATTCCCGGGACAGGGGCCCACCGGGGAGCTGTTTTTT CASSLFPGQGPTGELFF
few TRBD1 TRBJ2-2 TRBV6-1 TGTGCCAGCAGTCCTATGAACAGGGGGAGCACCGGGGAGCTGTTTTTT CASSPMNRGSTGELFF
few NA TRBJ2-7 TRBV30 TGTGCCTGGAGTGCCGAATTGAACTACGAGCAGTACTTC CAWSAELNYEQYF
NA NA TRBJ1-2 TRBV27 TGTGCCAGCAGTTCAGGGGTCCGGGACTATGGCTACACCTTC CASSSGVRDYGYTF
NA TRBD1 TRBJ2-5 TRBV3-1 TGTGCCAGCAGCCCTGGGACAGGGAAAGAGACCCAGTACTTC CASSPGTGKETQYF
NA TRBD2 TRBJ2-6 TRBV20-1 TGCAGTGCGGGAACTAGCGGGTTCTCTGGGGCCAACGTCCTGACTTTC CSAGTSGFSGANVLTF
NA TRBD2 TRBJ2-5 TRBV11-2 TGTGCCAGCAGCTTAGATAGGGTACTAGCGCGGGGGGAGACCCAGTACTTC CASSLDRVLARGETQYF
NA TRBD1 TRBJ2-7 TRBV5-1 TGCGCCAGCAGCTTTGGAGGACAGGGGGCCCCCTACGAGCAGTACTTC CASSFGGQGAPYEQYF
once NA TRBJ2-1 TRBV7-9 TGTGCCAGCAGCCCCCCCAGCGCCTCCTACAATGAGCAGTTCTTC CASSPPSASYNEQFF
many TRBD2 TRBJ2-1 TRBV7-2 TGTGCCAGCAGCTTAACTGCCCCCGGCGGGCTAGCGGGAGTGATTCCCTACAATGAGCAGTTCTTC CASSLTAPGGLAGVIPYNEQFF
few NA TRBJ2-5 TRBV6-1 TGTGCCAGCAGTGCCTTTGGACTGCAAGAGACCCAGTACTTC CASSAFGLQETQYF
many TRBD1 TRBJ2-3 TRBV28 TGTGCCAGCAGCATAAGGACAGGGATGGCAGATACGCAGTATTTT CASSIRTGMADTQYF
NA NA TRBJ2-4 TRBV10-3 TGTGCCATCAGTGAGGGCTATGAGGGGTCAATAAACATTCAGTACTTC CAISEGYEGSINIQYF
NA NA TRBJ2-2 TRBV7-3 TGTGCCAGCAGTGATGGGTATCGAAAACCCGGGGAGCTGTTTTTT CASSDGYRKPGELFF
few TRBD2 TRBJ2-4 TRBV20-1 TGCAGTGCTAGGCCGCCTGGCGGGAGTGTCGAAAACATTCAGTACTTC CSARPPGGSVENIQYF
NA TRBD1 TRBJ2-7 TRBV29-1 TGCAGCGTTGAAGGGGACAGGGGGCCCGAGCAGTACTTC CSVEGDRGPEQYF
NA TRBD2 TRBJ2-2 TRBV20-1 TGCAGTGCTAGGACTAGCGGGAGCCGGAACACCGGGGAGCTGTTTTTT CSARTSGSRNTGELFF
few NA TRBJ2-7 TRBV2 TGTGCCAGCATCCTATCGGATCTGGCCTCCTACGAGCAGTACTTC CASILSDLASYEQYF
many TRBD1 TRBJ1-4 TRBV28 TGTGCCAGCAGGAGCACAGGGGGCCATTTTGAAAAACTGTTTTTT CASRSTGGHFEKLFF
NA NA TRBJ1-2 TRBV6-1 TGTGCCAGCAGTGAAAGTCATAGGTTGGGAAACTATGGCTACACCTTC CASSESHRLGNYGYTF
many NA TRBJ1-2 TRBV3-1 TGTGCCAGCAGCCAAGATGTTACGAGGGTATCAGGCTACACCTTC CASSQDVTRVSGYTF
NA NA TRBJ2-5 TRBV7-9 TGTGCCAGCAACTTAGAGATAAGAGAGACCCAGTACTTC CASNLEIRETQYF
NA NA TRBJ1-2 TRBV20-1 TGCAGTGCTAGAGATGGTCCTATGCATGGCTACACCTTC CSARDGPMHGYTF